Listed here is a single TCR beta chain. There is no known antigen for this receptor. No base quality information exists; no much larger clone differs at one position. Systemically healthy Caucasian individuals from Russia, roughly 40 in total and aged roughly 6 to 100 years, were included as donors. About 10 milliliters of peripheral blood were collected from each donor into EDTA-treated Vacutainer tubes. PBMCs were isolated by Ficoll-Paque density-gradient centrifugation, with at least 7 million obtained per sample. Total RNA was extracted from PBMCs with Trizol reagent, with at least 6 micrograms obtained per sample. Naive CD45RAhigh/CD27high T cell percentages were measured by flow cytometry on a PBMC aliquot from every donor. The source of the sample is a study of blood T cells in healthy people across ages (dated by TCRdb to the mid-2010s). About the full investigation: In model experiments, template switching captured roughly one uniquely barcoded TCR beta cDNA molecule for every two T cells. To track age-related changes in TCR beta repertoire diversity, the study relied on deep sequencing normalized with unique cDNA molecular identifiers. Donors were grouped into four age groups: young (average approximately 15 years), middle-aged (under 40), aged (around 62) and long-lived (about 90). To avoid experimental bias, donors of different ages were spread randomly across the sequencing lanes. For two donors (one aged 18 to 29 and one aged 80 or older), the study analyzed two additional independent replicas of 1 million unique cDNA reads from the same blood draw. Overall study outcomes, separate from this receptor: Total diversity estimates from one million sequenced T cells were considered lower bounds and underestimates. Because the CMV infection status of the donors was unknown, age-related changes in expanded clonotypes may potentially have been confounded. The percentage of naive T cells measured by flow cytometry correlated strongly with observed TCR beta diversity. Conclusive comparison of naive and antigen-experienced compartments was prevented by the profiling of bulk unsorted PBMCs. As age increased, observed TCR beta diversity per million T cells dropped in a roughly linear way, and a significant reduction was already evident by age around 41. Compared with the aged group, the long-lived group had more naive CD4+ T cells, fewer expanded clones and increased TCR diversity, a pattern suggesting age selection.

Trimming takes 2 bases from V and 7 bases from J, and the germline ends sit 8 bases apart. The germline V gene provides CDR1 SQVTM and CDR2 ANQGSEA. The CDR3 starts with the cysteine, ends with the phenylalanine, and has 11 residues. CDR3 DNA only is kept here, 33 bases in frame from base 1. Libraries came from 5' RACE. The second PCR ran for about 6 to 12 cycles and used a J-beta primer mix along with a sample-barcoded 5' primer. Each TCR beta cDNA molecule received a unique molecular identifier from a template-switch 5' adaptor carrying 12 random nucleotides. Each sample yielded at least 2.5 million CDR3-containing paired-end reads. All of the RNA was converted into first-strand cDNA using the Mint cDNA synthesis kit, with a TRBC-specific oligonucleotide serving as the primer. Following uracil-DNA glycosylase treatment, all cDNA underwent a first 18-cycle PCR with the universal primers M1SS and BC2_uni_R. Per the original workflow: For normalization, 1 million high-quality reads were randomly selected from each sample, with every read carrying a distinct molecular identifier. Reads sharing molecular identifiers were discarded rather than binned into consensus sequences. MiTCR, with a Q25 quality threshold and the strictest error-elimination algorithm, was used for CDR3 identification, clonotype clustering and error correction. Lower-bound total TCR beta diversity was estimated with a nonparametric unseen species model using Euler transformation. The public reads were reprocessed in TCRdb via fastp at Q25 and MiXCR, keeping in-frame beta chains. When rows share a CDR3 protein, they turn into one entry using the most common DNA and genes. What appears here as the V and J calls and clone size reflects TCRdb's work, not the paper's. The sample table holds around 1,900,000 distinct CDR3 sequences, of which about two fifths were seen once. More than 20% of the sample is in the top ten clones.

The specimen was blood. The rearranged segments are TRBV29-1 and TRBJ1-2; tentative D gene TRBD1, with 5 bases matching. This clonotype was sampled from a human donor in good health. CDR3 protein: CSVEIGTGYTF. The sequenced DNA is TGCAGCGTTGAAATCGGGACTGGCTACACCTTC.